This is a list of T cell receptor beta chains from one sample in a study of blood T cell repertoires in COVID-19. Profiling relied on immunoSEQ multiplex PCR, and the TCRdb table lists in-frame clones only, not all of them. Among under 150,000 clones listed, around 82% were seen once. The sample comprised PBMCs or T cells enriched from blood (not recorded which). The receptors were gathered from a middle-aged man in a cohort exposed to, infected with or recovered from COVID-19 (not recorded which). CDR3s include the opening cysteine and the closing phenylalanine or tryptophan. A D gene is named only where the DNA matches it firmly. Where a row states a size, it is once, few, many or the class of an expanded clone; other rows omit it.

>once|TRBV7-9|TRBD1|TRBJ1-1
CASRIQGAGTEAFF
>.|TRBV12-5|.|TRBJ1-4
CASGFTATTNEKLFF
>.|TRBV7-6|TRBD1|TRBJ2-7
CASSDGTGWGEQYF
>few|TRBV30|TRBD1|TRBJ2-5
CAWERDRQETQYF
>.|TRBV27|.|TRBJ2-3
CASSLIRGTDTQYF
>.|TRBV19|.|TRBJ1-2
CASSTQGLYGYTF
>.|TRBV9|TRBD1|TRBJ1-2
CASSATGTGGGYTF
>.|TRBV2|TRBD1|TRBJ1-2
CASKGQGALGYTF
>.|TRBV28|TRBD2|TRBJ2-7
CASSFRGVTYEQYF
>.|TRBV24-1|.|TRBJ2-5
CATSNQETQYF
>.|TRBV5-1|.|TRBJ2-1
CASSLDLAGREQFF
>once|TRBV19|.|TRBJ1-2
CASRTSGTTYGYTF
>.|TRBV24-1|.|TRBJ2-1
CATRRGGAYNEQFF
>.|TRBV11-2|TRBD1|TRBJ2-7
CASRGTGGSYEQYF
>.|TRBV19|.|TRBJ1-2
CAGRGQSYGYTF
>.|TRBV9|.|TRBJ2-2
CASSVALAEAYTGELFF
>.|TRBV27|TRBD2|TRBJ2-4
CASSLGTTQNIQYF
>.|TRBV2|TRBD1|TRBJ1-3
CASSGQGWIYF
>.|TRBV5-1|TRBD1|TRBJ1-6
CASSLGVGGGRNSPLHF